This T cell receptor (beta chain) was identified in a study of CD8 T cells in ankylosing spondylitis. Library preparation for TCR beta used quantitative 5'-RACE with molecular barcodes. TCRdb itself ran the 5' RACE reads through MiXCR, one entry per CDR3 protein. The table lists more than 150,000 distinct CDR3 sequences, 15% to 20% of them singletons. The CDR3 totals 14 residues. V was cut by 2 bases and J by 5 bases, with 16 bases left in between. Germline lookup yields CDR1 DFQATT and CDR2 SNEGSKA (reference sequence). This clonotype was observed many times. Antigen unknown. Study observations and caveats: Reportedly, matched ankylosing spondylitis synovial fluid was significantly enriched for disease-linked clones. Among TCR beta sequences, a motif of eight or nine highly homologous variants appeared characteristic of ankylosing spondylitis blood.

This sequence was found in a male donor aged 10-35 years with ankylosing spondylitis or in good health (not recorded which). Sequenced material: blood, either unsorted or a sorted T cell fraction (not recorded which). This chain connects TRBV20-1 to TRBJ2-7; TRBD2 is a possible D gene (6 bases). The CDR3 region has the DNA TGCAGTGCTAGACAGGGACTTACGTTCAACGAGCAGTACTTC. This sequence encodes CSARQGLTFNEQYF.